This T cell receptor (beta chain) was documented in a study of cytomegalovirus exposure and HLA in healthy donors. CDR1 and CDR2 from the germline V gene are MNHEY and SMNVEV (reference sequence). The CDR3 sequence is 15 residues long. V lost 1 base and J lost 3; bases outside the gene matches: 2. Primers included in the PCR were 60 Vbeta and 13 Jbeta primers. This table comes from immunoSEQ multiplex PCR, and its TCRdb copy is limited to in-frame clones, with some not included. This table holds roughly 160,000 clones, around 84% found once. A word on this clone: Its specificity is unknown.

Findings and caveats of the study: Specificity for CMV antigens was confirmed in vitro for a few of the CMV-associated chains.

The clonotype originates from a young man in good health and CMV-seropositive. Sequencing was performed on PBMCs. J is TRBJ2-2 and V is TRBV27; TRBD2 matches at 7 bases. CDR3 sequence: CASSLWGGDTGELFF. In nucleotides, the CDR3 is TGTGCCAGCAGTTTATGGGGGGGGGACACCGGGGAGCTGTTTTTT.